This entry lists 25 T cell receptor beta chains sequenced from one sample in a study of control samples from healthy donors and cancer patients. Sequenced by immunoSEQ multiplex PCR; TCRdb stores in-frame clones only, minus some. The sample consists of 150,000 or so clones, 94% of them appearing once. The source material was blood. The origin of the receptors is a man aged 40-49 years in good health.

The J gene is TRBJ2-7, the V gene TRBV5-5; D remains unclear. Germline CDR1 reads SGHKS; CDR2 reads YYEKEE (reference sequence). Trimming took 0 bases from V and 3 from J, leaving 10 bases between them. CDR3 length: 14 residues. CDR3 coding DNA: TGTGCCAGCAGCTTGGATCCAAGTAACTACGAGCAGTACTTC. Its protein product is CASSLDPSNYEQYF. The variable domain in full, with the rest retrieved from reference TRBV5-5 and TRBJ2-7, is DAGVTQSPTHLIKTRGQQVTLRCSPISGHKSVSWYQQVLGQGPQFIFQYYEKEERGRGNFPDRFSARQFPNYSSELNVNALLLGDSALYLCASSLDPSNYEQYFGPGTRLTVT.

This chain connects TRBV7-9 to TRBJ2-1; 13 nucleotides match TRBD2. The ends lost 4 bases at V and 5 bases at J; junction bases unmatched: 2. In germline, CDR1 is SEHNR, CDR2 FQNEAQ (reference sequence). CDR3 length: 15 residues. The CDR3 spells CASSSLAGGNNEQFF. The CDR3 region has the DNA TGTGCCAGCAGCTCACTAGCGGGGGGGAACAATGAGCAGTTCTTC.

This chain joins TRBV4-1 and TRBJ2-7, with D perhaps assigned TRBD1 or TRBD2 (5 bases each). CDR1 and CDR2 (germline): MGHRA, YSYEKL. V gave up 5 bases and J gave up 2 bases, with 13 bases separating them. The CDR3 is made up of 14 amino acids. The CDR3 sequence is CASSTGGGAYEQYF. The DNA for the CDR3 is TGCGCCAGCAGCACAGGAGGCGGAGCCTACGAGCAGTACTTC.

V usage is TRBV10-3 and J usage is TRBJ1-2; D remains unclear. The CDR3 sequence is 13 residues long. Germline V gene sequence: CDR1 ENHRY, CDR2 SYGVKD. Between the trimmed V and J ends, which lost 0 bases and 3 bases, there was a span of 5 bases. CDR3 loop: CAISESQDYGYTF. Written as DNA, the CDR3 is TGTGCCATCAGTGAGTCGCAGGACTATGGCTACACCTTC.

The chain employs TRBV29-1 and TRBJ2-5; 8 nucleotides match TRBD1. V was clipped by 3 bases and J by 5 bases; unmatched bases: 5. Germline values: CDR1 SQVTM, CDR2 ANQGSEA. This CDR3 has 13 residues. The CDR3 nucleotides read TGCAGCGTTGACGGGGCAGGGGGCGAGACCCAGTACTTC. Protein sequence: CSVDGAGGETQYF.

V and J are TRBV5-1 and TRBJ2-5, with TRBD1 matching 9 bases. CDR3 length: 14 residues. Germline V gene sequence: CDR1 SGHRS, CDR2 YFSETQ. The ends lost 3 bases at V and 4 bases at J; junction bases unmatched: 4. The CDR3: CASSSPGQGETQYF. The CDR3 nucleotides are TGCGCCAGCAGCTCTCCGGGACAGGGAGAGACCCAGTACTTC.

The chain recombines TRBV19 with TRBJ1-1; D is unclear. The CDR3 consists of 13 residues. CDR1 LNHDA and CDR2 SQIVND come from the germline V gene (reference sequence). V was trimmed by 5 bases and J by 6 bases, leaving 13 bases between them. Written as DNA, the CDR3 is TGTGCCAGTAGTCCCTTTAAGTCCGCTGAAGCTTTCTTT. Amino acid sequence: CASSPFKSAEAFF.

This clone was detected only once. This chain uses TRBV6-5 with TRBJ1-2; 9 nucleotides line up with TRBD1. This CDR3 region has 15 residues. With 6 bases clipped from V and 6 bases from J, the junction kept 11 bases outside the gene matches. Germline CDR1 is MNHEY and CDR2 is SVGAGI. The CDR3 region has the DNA TGTGCCAGCAGCTCCAGCGGGACAGGGCTTCATGGCTACACCTTC. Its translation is CASSSSGTGLHGYTF.

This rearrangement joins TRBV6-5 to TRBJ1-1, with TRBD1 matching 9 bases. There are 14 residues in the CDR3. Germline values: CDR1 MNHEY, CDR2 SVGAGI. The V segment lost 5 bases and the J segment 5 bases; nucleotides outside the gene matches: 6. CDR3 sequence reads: CASSPTGGKTEAFF. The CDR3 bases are TGTGCCAGCAGTCCGACAGGGGGTAAAACTGAAGCTTTCTTT.

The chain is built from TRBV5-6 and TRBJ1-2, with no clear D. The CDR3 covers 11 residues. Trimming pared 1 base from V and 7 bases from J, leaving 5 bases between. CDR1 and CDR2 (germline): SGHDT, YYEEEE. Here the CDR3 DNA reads TGTGCCAGCAGCTTGACGGCTGGCTACACCTTC. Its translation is CASSLTAGYTF.

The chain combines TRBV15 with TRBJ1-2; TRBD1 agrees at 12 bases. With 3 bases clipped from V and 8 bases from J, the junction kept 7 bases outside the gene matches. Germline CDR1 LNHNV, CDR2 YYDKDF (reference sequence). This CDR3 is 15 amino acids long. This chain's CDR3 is CATSRAGTGGYGYTF. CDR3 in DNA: TGTGCCACCAGCAGGGCCGGGACAGGGGGCTACGGCTACACCTTC.

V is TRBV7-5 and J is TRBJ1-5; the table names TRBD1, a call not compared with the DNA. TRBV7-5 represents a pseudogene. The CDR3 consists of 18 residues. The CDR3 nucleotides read TGTGCCAGAAGCTTAATTCCCGGGACAGCTTATAGCAATCAGCCCCAGCATTTT. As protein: CARSLIPGTAYSNQPQHF.

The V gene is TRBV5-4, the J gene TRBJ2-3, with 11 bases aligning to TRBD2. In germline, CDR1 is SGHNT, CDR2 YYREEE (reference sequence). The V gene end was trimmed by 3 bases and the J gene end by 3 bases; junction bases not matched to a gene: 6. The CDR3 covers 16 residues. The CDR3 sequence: CASSWGTSGNTDTQYF. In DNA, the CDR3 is TGTGCCAGCAGCTGGGGGACTAGCGGAAATACAGATACGCAGTATTTT.

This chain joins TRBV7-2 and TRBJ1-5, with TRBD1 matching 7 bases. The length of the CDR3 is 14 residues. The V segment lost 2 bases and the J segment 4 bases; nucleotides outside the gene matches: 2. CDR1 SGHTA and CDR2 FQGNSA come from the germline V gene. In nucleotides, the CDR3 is TGTGCCAGCAGCTTAAACAGGGGAAATCAGCCCCAGCATTTT. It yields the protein CASSLNRGNQPQHF.

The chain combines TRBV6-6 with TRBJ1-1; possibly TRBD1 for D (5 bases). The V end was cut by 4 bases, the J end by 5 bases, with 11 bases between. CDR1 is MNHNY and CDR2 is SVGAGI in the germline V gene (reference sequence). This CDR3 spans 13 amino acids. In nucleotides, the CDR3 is TGTGCCAGCAGTTCCAGGGTAAGGACTGAAGCTTTCTTT. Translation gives CASSSRVRTEAFF.

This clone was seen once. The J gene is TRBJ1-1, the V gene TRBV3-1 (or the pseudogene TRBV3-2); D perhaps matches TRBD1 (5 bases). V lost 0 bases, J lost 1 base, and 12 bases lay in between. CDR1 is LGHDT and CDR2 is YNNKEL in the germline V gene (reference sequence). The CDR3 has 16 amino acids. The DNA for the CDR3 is TGTGCCAGCAGCCAAGAACTCGGCAGGGCGAACACTGAAGCTTTCTTT. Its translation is CASSQELGRANTEAFF.

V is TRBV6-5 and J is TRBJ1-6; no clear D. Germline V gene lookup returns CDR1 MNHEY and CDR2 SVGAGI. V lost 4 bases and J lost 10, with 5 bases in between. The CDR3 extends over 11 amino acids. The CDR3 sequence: CASSSGSPLHF. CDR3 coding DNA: TGTGCCAGCAGTTCGGGATCACCCCTCCACTTT.

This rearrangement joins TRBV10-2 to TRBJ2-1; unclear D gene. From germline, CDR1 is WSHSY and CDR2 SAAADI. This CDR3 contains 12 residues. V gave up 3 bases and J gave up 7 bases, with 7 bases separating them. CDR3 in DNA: TGCGCCAGCAGTGAAAAGCGAAATGAGCAGTTCTTC. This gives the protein CASSEKRNEQFF.

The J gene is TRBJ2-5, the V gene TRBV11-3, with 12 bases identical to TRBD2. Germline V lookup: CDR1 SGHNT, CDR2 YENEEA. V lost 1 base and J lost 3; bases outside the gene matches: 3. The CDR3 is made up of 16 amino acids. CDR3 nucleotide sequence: TGTGCCAGCAGCTTAGGGCGGACTAGCGGGGAAGAGACCCAGTACTTC. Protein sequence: CASSLGRTSGEETQYF. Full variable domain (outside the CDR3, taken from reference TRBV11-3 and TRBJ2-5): EAGVVQSPRYKIIEKKQPVAFWCNPISGHNTLYWYLQNLGQGPELLIRYENEEAVDDSQLPKDRFSAERLKGVDSTLKIQPAELGDSAVYLCASSLGRTSGEETQYFGPGTRLLVL.

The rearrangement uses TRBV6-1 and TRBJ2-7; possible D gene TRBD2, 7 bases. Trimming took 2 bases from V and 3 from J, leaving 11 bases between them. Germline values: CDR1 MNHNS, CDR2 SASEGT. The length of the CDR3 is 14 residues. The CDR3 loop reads CASSERGAYYEQYF. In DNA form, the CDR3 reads TGTGCCAGCAGTGAACGGGGGGCCTACTACGAGCAGTACTTC.

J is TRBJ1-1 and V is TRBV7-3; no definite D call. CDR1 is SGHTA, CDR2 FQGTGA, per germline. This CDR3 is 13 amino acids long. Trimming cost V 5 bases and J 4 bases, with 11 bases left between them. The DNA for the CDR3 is TGTGCCAGCAGCGCCGACGGGATCACTGAAGCTTTCTTT. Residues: CASSADGITEAFF.

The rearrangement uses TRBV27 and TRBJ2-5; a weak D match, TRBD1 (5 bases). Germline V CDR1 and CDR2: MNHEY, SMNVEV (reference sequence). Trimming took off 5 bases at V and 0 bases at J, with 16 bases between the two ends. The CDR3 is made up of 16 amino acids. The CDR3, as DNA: TGTGCCAGCAGTCCCCAGGGTGCCCGGTACCAAGAGACCCAGTACTTC. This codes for CASSPQGARYQETQYF.

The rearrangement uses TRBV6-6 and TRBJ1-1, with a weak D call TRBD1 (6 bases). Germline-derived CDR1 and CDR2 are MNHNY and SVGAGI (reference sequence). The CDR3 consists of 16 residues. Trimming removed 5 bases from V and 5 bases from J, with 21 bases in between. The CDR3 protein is CASSLTGMRGLTEAFF. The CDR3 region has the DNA TGTGCCAGCAGTCTTACAGGGATGAGGGGACTGACTGAAGCTTTCTTT.

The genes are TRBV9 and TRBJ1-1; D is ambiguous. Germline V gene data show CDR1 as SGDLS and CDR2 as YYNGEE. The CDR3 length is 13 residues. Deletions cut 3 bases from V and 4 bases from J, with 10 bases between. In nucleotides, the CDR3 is TGTGCCAGCAGCGAGAGGTGGGCCACTGAAGCTTTCTTT. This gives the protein CASSERWATEAFF.

In DNA, the CDR3 is TGTGCCAGCAGCTTAGACCCACGCTCCTACGAGCAGTACTTC. This encodes CASSLDPRSYEQYF. This chain uses TRBV11-2 with TRBJ2-7, with D uncertain. This CDR3 is 14 amino acids long. V gave up 0 bases and J gave up 0 bases, with 6 bases separating them. Germline V gene sequence: CDR1 SGHAT, CDR2 FQNNGV.